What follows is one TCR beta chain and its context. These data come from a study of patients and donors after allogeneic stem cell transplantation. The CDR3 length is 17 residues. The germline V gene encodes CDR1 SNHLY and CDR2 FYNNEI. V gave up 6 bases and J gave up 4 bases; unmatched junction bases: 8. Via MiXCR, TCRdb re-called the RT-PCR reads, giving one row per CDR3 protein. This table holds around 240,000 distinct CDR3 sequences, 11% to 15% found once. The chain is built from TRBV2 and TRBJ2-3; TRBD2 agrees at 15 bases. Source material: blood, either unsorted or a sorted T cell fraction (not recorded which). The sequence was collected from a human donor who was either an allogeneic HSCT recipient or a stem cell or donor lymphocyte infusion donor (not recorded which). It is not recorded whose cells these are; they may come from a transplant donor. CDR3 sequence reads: CASRRTSGRASADTQYF. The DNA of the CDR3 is TGTGCCAGCAGACGGACTAGCGGGAGGGCCTCGGCAGATACGCAGTATTTT.